This TCR beta chain was documented in a study of blood T cells in healthy people across ages. The V gene's germline CDR1 is SGHRS and CDR2 YFSETQ. CDR3 length: 13 amino acids. Trimming removed 7 bases at V and 1 base at J, with 12 bases between. A second PCR, run for roughly 7 to 12 cycles, used a sample-barcoded 5' primer plus a J-beta primer mix. TCRdb ran MiXCR on the 5' RACE reads and lists one entry per CDR3 protein. The table has hundreds of thousands of distinct CDR3 sequences, roughly 21% seen once. This clonotype showed up just a few times. This sequence originates from a man between 65 and 85 years old in good health. This chain uses TRBV5-1 with TRBJ2-7; D is undetermined. The sample was blood. This chain's CDR3 is CASSRGESYEQYF. For the CDR3, the DNA is TGCGCCAGCTCCCGCGGCGAGTCCTACGAGCAGTACTTC.